The present T cell receptor (beta chain) was sequenced within a study of T cell responses to AZD1222 COVID-19 vaccine. Study-level results: Clonal diversity was possibly underestimated, and white British individuals and females predominated among donors. Among those given AZD1222, only five or six were seropositive at baseline. There were repertoire samples only from the period after the peak T cell response. Spike-wide coverage was observed for vaccine-associated CD4 TCRs, with dominant responses at 160-218 and 743-854.

For this clone: Its target is unknown.

TCRdb's copy holds only in-frame clones and misses some; the assay was immunoSEQ multiplex PCR. Altogether 110,000 or so clones are present, approximately 88% being singletons, with the ten largest covering approximately 6.9%. The TCR sequence derives from an adult who received the AZD1222 COVID-19 vaccine. The sample was peripheral blood, taken 28 days after the second AZD1222 dose.

The CDR3 sequence: CASSRQGPYGYTF. The CDR3 coding sequence is TGTGCCAGCAGTAGACAAGGACCCTATGGCTACACCTTC. The chain links TRBV12-3 or TRBV12-4 to TRBJ1-2, with D unresolved. The CDR3 runs to 13 residues. Trimming shortened V by 5 bases and J by 4 bases, and 11 bases separated the two germline ends.